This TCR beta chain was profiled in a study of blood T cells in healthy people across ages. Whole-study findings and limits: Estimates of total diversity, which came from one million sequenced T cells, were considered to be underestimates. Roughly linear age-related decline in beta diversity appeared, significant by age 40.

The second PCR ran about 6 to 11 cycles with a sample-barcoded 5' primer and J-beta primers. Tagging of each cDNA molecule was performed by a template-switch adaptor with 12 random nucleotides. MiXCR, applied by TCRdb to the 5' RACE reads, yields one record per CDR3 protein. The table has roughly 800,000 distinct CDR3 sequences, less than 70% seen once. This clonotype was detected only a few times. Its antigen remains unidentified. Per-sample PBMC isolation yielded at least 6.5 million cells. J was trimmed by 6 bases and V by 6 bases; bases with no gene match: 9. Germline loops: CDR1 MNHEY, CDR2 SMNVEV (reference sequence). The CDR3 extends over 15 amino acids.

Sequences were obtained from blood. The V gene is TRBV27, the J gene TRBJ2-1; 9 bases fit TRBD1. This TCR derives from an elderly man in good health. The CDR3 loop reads CASSTGTGTSNEQFF. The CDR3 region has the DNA TGTGCCAGCAGCACCGGGACAGGGACCTCCAATGAGCAGTTCTTC.